This entry concerns a single T cell receptor beta chain. This sample is part of a study of control samples from healthy donors and cancer patients. Measured with immunoSEQ multiplex PCR; TCRdb has only the in-frame clones, and not every one. The sample consists of around 170,000 clones, around 88% of them appearing once. The CDR3 totals 14 residues. The V and J ends lost 1 base and 1 base respectively, with 7 bases between them. The germline CDR1 and CDR2 sequences are LNHNV and YYDKDF (reference sequence). This receptor was taken from a woman in her 30s in good health. Sample: blood. The chain is built from TRBV15 and TRBJ1-1; D is unresolved. CDR3 coding DNA: TGTGCCACCAGCAGAGGGCCGACGAACACTGAAGCTTTCTTT. Amino acids: CATSRGPTNTEAFF.